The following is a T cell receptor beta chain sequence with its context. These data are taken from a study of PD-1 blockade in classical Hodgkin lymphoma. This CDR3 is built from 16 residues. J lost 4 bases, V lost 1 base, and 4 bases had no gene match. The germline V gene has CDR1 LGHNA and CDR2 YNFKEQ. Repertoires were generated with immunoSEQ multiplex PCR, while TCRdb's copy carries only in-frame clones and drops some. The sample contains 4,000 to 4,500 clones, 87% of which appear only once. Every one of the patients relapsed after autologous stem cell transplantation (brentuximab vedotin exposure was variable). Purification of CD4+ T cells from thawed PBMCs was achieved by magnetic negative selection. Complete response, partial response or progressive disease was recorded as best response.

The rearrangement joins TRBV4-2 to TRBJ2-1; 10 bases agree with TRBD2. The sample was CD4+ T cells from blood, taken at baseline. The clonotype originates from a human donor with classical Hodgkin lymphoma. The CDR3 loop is CASSQGVAGGYNEQFF. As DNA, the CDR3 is TGTGCCAGCAGCCAAGGTGTAGCGGGGGGATACAATGAGCAGTTCTTC.